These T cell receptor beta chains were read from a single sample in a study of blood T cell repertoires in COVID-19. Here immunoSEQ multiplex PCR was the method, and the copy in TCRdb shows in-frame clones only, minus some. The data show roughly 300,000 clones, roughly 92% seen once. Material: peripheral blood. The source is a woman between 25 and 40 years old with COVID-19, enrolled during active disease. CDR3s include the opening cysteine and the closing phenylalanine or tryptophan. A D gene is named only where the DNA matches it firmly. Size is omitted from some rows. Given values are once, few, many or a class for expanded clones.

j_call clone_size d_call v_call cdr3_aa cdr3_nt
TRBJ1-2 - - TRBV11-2 CASSLNRRGKGYTF TGTGCCAGCAGCTTGAACCGAAGGGGAAAAGGCTACACCTTC
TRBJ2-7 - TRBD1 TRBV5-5 CASSFPGTGNHEQYF TGTGCCAGCAGCTTTCCCGGGACAGGGAACCACGAGCAGTACTTC
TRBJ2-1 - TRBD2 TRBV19 CASSTSSGMHNEQFF TGTGCCAGTAGTACGTCTAGCGGGATGCACAATGAGCAGTTCTTC
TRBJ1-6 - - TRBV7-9 CASSLGAGLSPLHF TGTGCCAGCAGCTTAGGGGCAGGGCTTTCACCCCTCCACTTT
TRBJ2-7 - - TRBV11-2 CASSLVPTSIEQYF TGTGCCAGCAGCTTAGTCCCTACTAGCATCGAGCAGTACTTC
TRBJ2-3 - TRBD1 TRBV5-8 CASSLARTGTGTDTQYF TGTGCCAGCAGCTTGGCCCGGACCGGGACAGGGACAGATACGCAGTATTTT
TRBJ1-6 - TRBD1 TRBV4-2 CASSHPLGTGEPLHF TGTGCCAGCAGCCATCCGCTTGGGACAGGGGAGCCCCTCCACTTT
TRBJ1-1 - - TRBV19 CASSTTDSTEAFF TGTGCCAGTAGTACCACGGACAGCACTGAAGCTTTCTTT
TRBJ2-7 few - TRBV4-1 CASSQVLATASFEQYF TGCGCCAGCAGCCAAGTCCTTGCGACAGCATCGTTCGAGCAGTACTTC
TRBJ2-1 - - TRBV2 CASSQVHEQFF TGTGCCAGCAGTCAGGTGCATGAGCAGTTCTTC
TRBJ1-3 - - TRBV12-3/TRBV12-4 CASSSGPRNTIYF TGTGCCAGCAGTTCAGGGCCACGAAACACCATATATTTT
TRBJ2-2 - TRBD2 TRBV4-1 CASSQGLAGVPGELFF TGCGCCAGCAGCCAAGGACTAGCGGGAGTCCCCGGGGAGCTGTTTTTT
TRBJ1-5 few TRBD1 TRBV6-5 CASRSDRGPNQPQHF TGTGCCAGCAGATCGGACAGGGGCCCCAATCAGCCCCAGCATTTT
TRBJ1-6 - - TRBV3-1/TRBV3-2 CASSRQHSPLHF TGTGCCAGCAGCCGACAGCATTCACCCCTCCACTTT
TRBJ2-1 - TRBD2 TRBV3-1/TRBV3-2 CASSQILAGGFNEQFF TGTGCCAGCAGCCAAATCCTAGCGGGAGGATTCAATGAGCAGTTCTTC
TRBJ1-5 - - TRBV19 CASSEGVWHQPQHF TGTGCCAGTAGTGAGGGGGTGTGGCATCAGCCCCAGCATTTT
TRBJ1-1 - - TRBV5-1 CASSLDQVRNTEAFF TGCGCCAGCAGCTTGGACCAGGTCAGGAACACTGAAGCTTTCTTT
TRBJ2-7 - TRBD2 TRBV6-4 CASSGTSGAPLRTYEQYF TGTGCCAGCAGTGGGACTAGCGGGGCTCCCCTTAGGACCTACGAGCAGTACTTC
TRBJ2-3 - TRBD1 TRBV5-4 CASSLEYQGADTQYF TGTGCCAGCAGCTTGGAGTATCAGGGGGCGGATACGCAGTATTTT
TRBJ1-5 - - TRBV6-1 CASSEVAGTSNQPQHF TGTGCCAGCAGTGAAGTCGCAGGAACCAGCAATCAGCCCCAGCATTTT
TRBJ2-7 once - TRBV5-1 CASSTSGSNYEQYF TGCGCCAGCAGCACGAGCGGAAGCAACTACGAGCAGTACTTC
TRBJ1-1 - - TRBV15 CATSRDVQGAFF TGTGCCACCAGCAGAGATGTGCAGGGGGCTTTCTTT
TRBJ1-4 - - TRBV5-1 CASSLQGDEKLFF TGCGCCAGCAGCTTACAGGGAGATGAAAAACTGTTTTTT
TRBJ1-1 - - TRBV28 CASRHGGGAIFTEAFF TGTGCCAGCAGGCATGGGGGGGGCGCAATATTCACTGAAGCTTTCTTT
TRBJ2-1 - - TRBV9 CASSVTLAPSEQFF TGTGCCAGCAGCGTAACACTAGCCCCAAGTGAGCAGTTCTTC
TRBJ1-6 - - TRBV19 CASSISRTADSPLHF TGTGCCAGTAGTATCTCTCGGACAGCCGATTCACCCCTCCACTTT
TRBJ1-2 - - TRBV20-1 CSASATSNYGYTF TGCAGTGCTAGTGCCACATCTAACTATGGCTACACCTTC
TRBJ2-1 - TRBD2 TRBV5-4 CASSTQPTAGRNEQFF TGTGCCAGCAGTACTCAACCAACAGCGGGACGGAATGAGCAGTTCTTC
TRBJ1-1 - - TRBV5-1 CASMNPSGTEAFF TGCGCCAGCATGAACCCCTCAGGGACTGAAGCTTTCTTT
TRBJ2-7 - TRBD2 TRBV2 CASSGGLASLYEQYF TGTGCCAGCAGCGGGGGACTAGCTTCCCTCTACGAGCAGTACTTC
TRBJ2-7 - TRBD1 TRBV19 CASSTQTGGHEQYF TGTGCCAGTAGTACCCAGACAGGGGGCCACGAGCAGTACTTC
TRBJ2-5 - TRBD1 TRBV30 CAWSVQGAWETQYF TGTGCCTGGAGTGTACAGGGGGCATGGGAGACCCAGTACTTC
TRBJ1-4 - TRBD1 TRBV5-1 CASSLDQQGEDEKLFF TGCGCCAGCAGCTTGGACCAACAGGGGGAGGATGAAAAACTGTTTTTT
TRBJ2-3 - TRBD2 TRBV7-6 CASSLDSGLAVTDTQYF TGTGCCAGCAGCTTAGACTCGGGACTAGCGGTCACAGATACGCAGTATTTT
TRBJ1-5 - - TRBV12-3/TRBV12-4 CASRIQSNQPQHF TGTGCCAGCAGGATACAAAGCAATCAGCCCCAGCATTTT
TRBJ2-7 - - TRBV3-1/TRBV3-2 CASSQVGGGRGEQYF TGTGCCAGCAGCCAAGTAGGAGGGGGCCGAGGCGAGCAGTACTTC
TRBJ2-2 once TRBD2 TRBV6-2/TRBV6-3 CASSYGPSSGRGTGELFF TGTGCCAGCAGTTACGGCCCCTCAAGCGGGAGGGGCACCGGGGAGCTGTTTTTT
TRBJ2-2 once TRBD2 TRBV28 CASSPPGLGTGELFF TGTGCCAGCAGTCCCCCCGGACTAGGAACCGGGGAGCTGTTTTTT
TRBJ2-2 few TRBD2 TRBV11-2 CASSLSSGTGELFF TGTGCCAGCAGCTTATCTAGCGGTACCGGGGAGCTGTTTTTT
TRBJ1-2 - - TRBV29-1 CSVVTGRYGYTF TGCAGCGTTGTCACAGGGAGATATGGCTACACCTTC
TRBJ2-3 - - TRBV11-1 CASSWGPTSTDTQYF TGTGCCAGCAGTTGGGGGCCCACAAGCACAGATACGCAGTATTTT
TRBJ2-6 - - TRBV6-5 CASRESSGANVLTF TGTGCCAGCAGGGAGAGCTCTGGGGCCAACGTCCTGACTTTC
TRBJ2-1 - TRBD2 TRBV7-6 CASSLSLAGGLREQFF TGTGCCAGCAGCTTATCCCTAGCGGGAGGACTTAGAGAGCAGTTCTTC
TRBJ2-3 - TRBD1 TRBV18 CASSPTGGGFDTQYF TGTGCCAGCTCGCCCACAGGGGGCGGCTTTGATACGCAGTATTTT
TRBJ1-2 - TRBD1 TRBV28 CASILPGQGAQGYTF TGTGCCAGCATCCTCCCGGGACAGGGGGCGCAAGGCTACACCTTC
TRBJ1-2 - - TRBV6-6 CASLDGPANYGYTF TGTGCCAGTCTAGACGGTCCAGCTAACTATGGCTACACCTTC
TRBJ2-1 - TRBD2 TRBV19 CATQRGYNEQFF TGTGCCACTCAGCGGGGTTACAATGAGCAGTTCTTC
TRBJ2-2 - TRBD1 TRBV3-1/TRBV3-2 CASSRQGAGTGELFF TGTGCCAGCAGCCGACAGGGGGCAGGCACCGGGGAGCTGTTTTTT
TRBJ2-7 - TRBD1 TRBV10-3 CAISEVQGAYEQYF TGTGCCATCAGTGAGGTACAGGGGGCCTACGAGCAGTACTTC
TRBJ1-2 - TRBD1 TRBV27 CASSRTGDSIDYGYTF TGTGCCAGCAGCCGGACAGGGGACTCGATCGACTATGGCTACACCTTC
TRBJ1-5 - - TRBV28 CATRQVNQPQHF TGTGCCACCCGACAGGTCAATCAGCCCCAGCATTTT
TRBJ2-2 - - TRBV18 CASSPDRNTGELFF TGTGCCAGCTCACCGGACAGGAACACCGGGGAGCTGTTTTTT
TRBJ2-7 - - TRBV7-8 CASSSPGEQYF TGTGCCAGCAGCTCACCGGGCGAGCAGTACTTC